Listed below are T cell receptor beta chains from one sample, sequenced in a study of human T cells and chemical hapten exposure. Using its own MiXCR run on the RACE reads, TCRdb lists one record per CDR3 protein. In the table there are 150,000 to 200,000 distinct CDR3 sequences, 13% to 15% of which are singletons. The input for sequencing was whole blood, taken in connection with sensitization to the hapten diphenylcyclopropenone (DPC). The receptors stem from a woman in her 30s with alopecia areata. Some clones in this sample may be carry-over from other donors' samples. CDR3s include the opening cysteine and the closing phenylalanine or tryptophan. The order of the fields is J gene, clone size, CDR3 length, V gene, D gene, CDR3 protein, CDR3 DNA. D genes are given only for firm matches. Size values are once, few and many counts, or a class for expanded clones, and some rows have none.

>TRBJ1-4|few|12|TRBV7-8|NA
CASSFNGEKLFF
TGTGCCAGCAGCTTCAACGGTGAAAAACTGTTTTTT
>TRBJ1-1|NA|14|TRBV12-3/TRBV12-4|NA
CASSFGQTRAEAFF
TGTGCCAGCAGTTTCGGACAGACGAGGGCTGAAGCTTTCTTT
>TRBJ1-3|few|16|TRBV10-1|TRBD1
CASIQDRGVSGNTIYF
TGCGCCAGCATCCAGGACAGGGGGGTCTCTGGAAACACCATATATTTT
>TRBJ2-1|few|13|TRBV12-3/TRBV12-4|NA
CASSSGHFNEQFF
TGTGCCAGCAGTAGCGGGCACTTCAATGAGCAGTTCTTC
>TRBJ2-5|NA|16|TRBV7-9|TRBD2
CASSPGTSGGQETQYF
TGTGCCAGCAGCCCCGGGACTAGCGGGGGCCAAGAGACCCAGTACTTC
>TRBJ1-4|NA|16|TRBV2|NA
CASSVRGRATNEKLFF
TGTGCCAGCAGTGTCCGGGGGAGGGCAACTAATGAAAAACTGTTTTTT
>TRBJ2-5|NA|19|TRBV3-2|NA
CASSPGQGQSPSAQETQYF
TGTGCCAGCAGCCCGGGCCAGGGACAGAGCCCCAGTGCTCAAGAGACCCAGTACTTC
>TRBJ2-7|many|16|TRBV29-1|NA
CSVRGADRRSSYEQYF
TGCAGCGTTAGGGGGGCTGACAGGAGAAGCTCCTACGAGCAGTACTTC
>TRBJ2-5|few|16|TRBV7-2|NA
CASSLAAARYQETQYF
TGTGCCAGCAGCTTAGCGGCGGCGCGATACCAAGAGACCCAGTACTTC
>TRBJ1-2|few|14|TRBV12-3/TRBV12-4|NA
CASSFQGLLDGYTF
TGTGCCAGCAGTTTCCAGGGGCTGCTGGATGGCTACACCTTC
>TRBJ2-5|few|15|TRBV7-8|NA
CASSLALGAGETQYF
TGTGCCAGCAGCTTAGCGCTCGGGGCAGGGGAGACCCAGTACTTC
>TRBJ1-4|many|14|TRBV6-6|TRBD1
CASHRDRDREKLFF
TGTGCCAGCCACCGGGACAGGGACCGAGAAAAACTGTTTTTT
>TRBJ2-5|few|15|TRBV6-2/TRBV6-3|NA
CASSYRVTTQETQYF
TGTGCCAGCAGTTACCGTGTCACCACACAAGAGACCCAGTACTTC
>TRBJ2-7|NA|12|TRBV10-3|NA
CAISVGGYEQYF
TGTGCCATCAGTGTGGGTGGCTACGAGCAGTACTTC
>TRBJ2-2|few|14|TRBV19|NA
CASSGPVRGSELFF
TGTGCCAGTAGTGGTCCCGTCAGGGGCTCGGAGCTGTTTTTT
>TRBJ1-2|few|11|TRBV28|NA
CASRSPLGYTF
TGTGCCAGCCGTTCGCCGCTGGGCTACACCTTC
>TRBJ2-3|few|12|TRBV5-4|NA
CASGVGADTQYF
TGTGCCAGCGGCGTGGGCGCAGATACGCAGTATTTT